Listed here are 26 T cell receptor beta chains from one sample, sequenced in a study of liver allograft versus peripheral blood T cells. The overall study: Intrahepatic T cell receptor repertoires from transplanted livers were compared against repertoires in recipients' peripheral blood.

MiXCR was run by TCRdb on the reads, yielding one entry per CDR3 protein. In the table there are fewer than 13,000 distinct CDR3 sequences, 18% of which are singletons. All receptors come from a human patient who had a liver transplant. Certain T cells may be donor cells from the graft.

This clonotype is categorized as medium-sized. The rearrangement uses TRBV5-6 and TRBJ1-6, with unresolved D. The germline V gene encodes CDR1 SGHDT and CDR2 YYEEEE. This CDR3 comprises 12 residues. V lost 1 base and J 9 bases, leaving 5 bases between the germline ends. CDR3 DNA sequence: TGTGCCAGCAGCTTGAACGTTTCACCCCTCCACTTT. Amino acid sequence: CASSLNVSPLHF.

This clonotype was seen a few times. The V and J genes are TRBV28 and TRBJ1-3; D unresolved. This CDR3 spans 12 amino acids. V shed 3 bases and J shed 3 bases, with 3 bases lying between them. In germline, CDR1 is MDHEN, CDR2 SYDVKM. The CDR3 loop is CASSLNGNTIYF. CDR3 coding DNA: TGTGCCAGCAGTTTGAATGGAAACACCATATATTTT.

There are a few counts of this clonotype. The chain links TRBV12-3 or TRBV12-4 to TRBJ1-3; D is unclear. V gave up 8 bases and J gave up 0 bases, with 5 bases separating them. CDR3 length: 12 residues. The CDR3 DNA reads TGTGCCAGCGTTTACTCTGGAAACACCATATATTTT. This sequence encodes CASVYSGNTIYF.

This clonotype qualifies as medium-sized. The CDR3 DNA sequence: TGTGCCACCAGTGATTTGTTGGCCAGCCCCTACGAGCAGTACTTC. Amino acid sequence: CATSDLLASPYEQYF. The V and J genes are TRBV24-1 and TRBJ2-7; D remains unclear. Germline CDR1 reads KGHDR; CDR2 reads SFDVKD. This CDR3 comprises 15 residues. Trimming stripped 0 bases from V and 2 bases from J, with 10 bases between.

In this sample, this clonotype is medium-sized (0.01 to 0.1%). The chain has TRBV5-6 and TRBJ1-2, with D perhaps matching TRBD1 (6 bases). Germline V gene sequence: CDR1 SGHDT, CDR2 YYEEEE. The CDR3 is 15 amino acids. With 1 base removed from V and 2 bases from J, the gap between germline ends came to 12 bases. CDR3 DNA sequence: TGTGCCAGCAGCTTGATCGGCGACAGGAACTATGGCTACACCTTC. It specifies CASSLIGDRNYGYTF.

The rearrangement uses TRBV19 and TRBJ2-3, with D perhaps TRBD2 (6 bases). Germline CDR1 reads LNHDA; CDR2 reads SQIVND (reference sequence). The CDR3 has 17 residues. Trimming stripped 7 bases from V and 5 bases from J, with 25 bases between. The CDR3 sequence is CASTEGTGLAGRDTQYF. CDR3 coding DNA: TGTGCCAGTACAGAGGGGACTGGCCTGGCGGGACGAGATACGCAGTATTTT.

Within the sample, this clonotype is medium-sized. The gene calls are TRBV19 and TRBJ1-2; a possible D gene is TRBD1 (5 bases). Germline V gene lookup returns CDR1 LNHDA and CDR2 SQIVND (reference sequence). The CDR3 length is 12 residues. Trimming took off 5 bases at V and 4 bases at J, with 8 bases between the two ends. The CDR3, as DNA: TGTGCCAGTAGTCAGGACACCTATGGCTACACCTTC. Protein product: CASSQDTYGYTF.

By proportion, this clonotype is medium-sized. The chain is built from TRBV10-3 and TRBJ1-1, with unresolved D. The CDR3 has 15 residues. Looked up from germline, CDR1 is ENHRY and CDR2 is SYGVKD. Trimming took 10 bases from V and 1 from J, leaving 19 bases between them. CDR3 nucleotides: TGTGCCACGACCCAGACATCTTCGGGGAACACTGAAGCTTTCTTT. Encoded protein: CATTQTSSGNTEAFF.

The rearrangement links TRBV2 to TRBJ1-6, with a possible D match to TRBD1 (5 bases). The ends were cut back, 3 bases at V and 5 bases at J, with 14 bases in the middle. The CDR3 is 16 amino acids. The germline gives CDR1 SNHLY, CDR2 FYNNEI. The CDR3 region has the DNA TGTGCCAGCAGTGACCAGGGTAGCATAAATAATTCACCCCTCCACTTT. Its protein product is CASSDQGSINNSPLHF.

This clonotype showed up just a few times. The genes are TRBV30 and TRBJ1-6, with no clear D. Trimming pared 1 base from V and 16 bases from J, leaving 11 bases between. Germline loops: CDR1 GTSNPN, CDR2 SVGIG (reference sequence). This CDR3 region has 11 residues. The CDR3 loop is CAWSARLWLHF. DNA of the CDR3: TGTGCCTGGAGTGCCCGACTTTGGCTCCACTTT.

By share, this clonotype counts as medium-sized. The genes are TRBV6-5 and TRBJ1-1; no clear D gene. This CDR3 is 15 amino acids long. The V end lost 0 bases, the J end lost 0 bases, and 8 bases lay between the germline ends. CDR1 and CDR2 (germline): MNHEY, SVGAGI. This chain's CDR3 is CASSYSARLNTEAFF. As DNA, the CDR3 is TGTGCCAGCAGTTACTCGGCACGGCTGAACACTGAAGCTTTCTTT.

The chain recombines TRBV12-3 or TRBV12-4 with TRBJ1-3; no firm D call. Trimming removed 0 bases from V and 8 bases from J, with 5 bases in between. This CDR3 spans 12 amino acids. CDR3 sequence (DNA): TGTGCCAGCAGTTTAGCGCTGGACACCATATATTTT. This gives the protein CASSLALDTIYF.

This clonotype is categorized as medium-sized. V and J are TRBV12-3 or TRBV12-4 and TRBJ2-7; no definite D call. With 8 bases removed from V and 2 bases from J, the gap between germline ends came to 16 bases. This CDR3 contains 14 residues. CDR3 in amino acids: CASGLQIGPYEQYF. The CDR3 DNA follows: TGTGCCAGCGGCCTCCAAATAGGGCCCTACGAGCAGTACTTC.

Many counts were recorded for this clonotype. This sequence joins TRBV6-5 and TRBJ1-6, with 11 bases fitting TRBD1. V was pared by 0 bases and J by 10 bases, with 5 bases of the junction left unmatched. Germline V gene lookup returns CDR1 MNHEY and CDR2 SVGAGI. This CDR3 is built from 16 residues. The CDR3 protein is CASSYSIGTGGSPLHF. The CDR3, as DNA: TGTGCCAGCAGTTACTCGATTGGGACAGGGGGGTCACCCCTCCACTTT.

This clonotype has more than one count but fewer than ten. This chain links TRBV14 with TRBJ1-4, with D possibly being TRBD1 (5 bases). CDR3 length equals 15 residues. Germline V lookup: CDR1 SGHDN, CDR2 FVKESK. Trimming shortened V by 0 bases and J by 3 bases, and 8 bases separated the two germline ends. The chain's CDR3 is CASSQDGGANEKLFF. The CDR3 DNA is TGTGCCAGCAGCCAAGACGGGGGAGCTAATGAAAAACTGTTTTTT. Based on the CDR3 plus reference TRBV14 and TRBJ1-4, the full variable domain is EAGVTQFPSHSVIEKGQTVTLRCDPISGHDNLYWYRRVMGKEIKFLLHFVKESKQDESGMPNNRFLAERTGGTYSTLKVQPAELEDSGVYFCASSQDGGANEKLFFGSGTQLSVL.

This clonotype is classed as medium-sized. The genes are TRBV28 and TRBJ1-6; TRBD1 aligns across 7 bases. The V gene end was trimmed by 3 bases and the J gene end by 5 bases; junction bases not matched to a gene: 4. The CDR3 extends over 15 amino acids. Germline-derived CDR1 and CDR2 are MDHEN and SYDVKM. The CDR3 region is CASSFPGQNNSPLHF. DNA of the CDR3: TGTGCCAGCAGTTTCCCGGGACAGAATAATTCACCCCTCCACTTT. Filled out from reference TRBV28 and TRBJ1-6, the complete variable domain reads DVKVTQSSRYLVKRTGEKVFLECVQDMDHENMFWYRQDPGLGLRLIYFSYDVKMKEKGDIPEGYSVSREKKERFSLILESASTNQTSMYLCASSFPGQNNSPLHFGNGTRLTVT.

With respect to this clonotype: This clone may be a read error of a much larger clone one base away. The CDR3 region has the DNA TGTGCCAGCAGTTCCCCATCCGGGGGGTATAGCAATCAGCCCCAGCATTTT. As protein: CASSSPSGGYSNQPQHF. V usage is TRBV6-5 and J usage is TRBJ1-5; D perhaps matches TRBD1 (5 bases). Trimming pared 4 bases from V and 0 bases from J, leaving 16 bases between. The CDR3 has 17 residues. Germline assignment: CDR1 MNHEY and CDR2 SVGAGI.

Sample share makes this clonotype medium-sized. V gene TRBV6-2 or TRBV6-3 combines with J gene TRBJ1-2; TRBD1 agrees at 8 bases. In germline, CDR1 is MNHEY, CDR2 SVGEGT. V was clipped by 10 bases and J by 4 bases; unmatched bases: 8. This CDR3 has 13 residues. Written as DNA, the CDR3 is TGTGCCACCAGCAGGGGGCAAAGCTATGGCTACACCTTC. Amino acid sequence: CATSRGQSYGYTF.

This clonotype is labeled as medium-sized. The chain combines TRBV6-5 with TRBJ1-1; possibly TRBD1 for D (5 bases). CDR1 and CDR2 (germline): MNHEY, SVGAGI. V lost 0 bases, J lost 3 bases, and 14 bases lay in between. The CDR3 length is 16 residues. Here the CDR3 DNA reads TGTGCCAGCAGTTACTCAGGGGCCGGGGGGGACACTGAAGCTTTCTTT. Its protein is CASSYSGAGGDTEAFF.

By share, this clonotype counts as medium-sized (0.01 to 0.1%). This sequence joins TRBV6-1 and TRBJ1-3; a weak D match, TRBD1 (5 bases). This CDR3 has 14 residues. V lost 7 bases and J lost 6, with 16 bases in between. CDR1 is MNHNS and CDR2 is SASEGT in the germline V gene. The CDR3 is CASTTGESLNTIYF. CDR3 bases: TGTGCCAGCACGACGGGGGAATCTTTAAACACCATATATTTT.

The chain is built from TRBV12-3 or TRBV12-4 and TRBJ1-2, with unresolved D. Trimming took off 3 bases at V and 4 bases at J, with 6 bases between the two ends. The CDR3 sequence is 12 residues long. The CDR3 DNA sequence: TGTGCCAGCAGTTTCCCTTCCTATGGCTACACCTTC. Translated, it gives CASSFPSYGYTF.

The J gene is TRBJ1-2, the V gene TRBV7-9; D is undetermined. This CDR3 has 12 residues. Per the germline V gene, CDR1 is SEHNR and CDR2 is FQNEAQ (reference sequence). Between the trimmed V and J ends, which lost 1 base and 3 bases, there was a span of 3 bases. The CDR3 region has the DNA TGTGCCAGCAGCTTAGTCGACTATGGCTACACCTTC. It specifies CASSLVDYGYTF.

By its share, this clonotype is medium-sized (0.01 to 0.1%). This chain connects TRBV27 to TRBJ1-2; 12 bases are a match to TRBD1. The CDR3 totals 17 residues. The trim removed 6 bases at V and 5 bases at J, leaving 13 bases unmatched. CDR1 MNHEY and CDR2 SMNVEV come from the germline V gene (reference sequence). The CDR3 DNA reads as TGTGCCAGCAGCAAAGGGGACAGGGGGCGCCGGATTTATGGCTACACCTTC. This codes for CASSKGDRGRRIYGYTF.

The chain is built from TRBV12-3 or TRBV12-4 and TRBJ1-1, with D unresolved. This CDR3 has 13 residues. The germline V and J ends were trimmed by 9 bases and 0 bases, with 11 bases remaining between them. The CDR3 is CASRRQMNTEAFF. For the CDR3, the DNA is TGTGCCAGTCGCCGGCAGATGAACACTGAAGCTTTCTTT.

A note on this clonotype: Given a much more abundant clone one base away, this may be a read error. The V gene is TRBV6-1, the J gene TRBJ2-1; TRBD2 agrees at 8 bases. Trimming at V came to 5 bases and at J to 6 bases, leaving 9 bases not matched to a gene. This CDR3 has 15 residues. Per germline, CDR1 MNHNS and CDR2 SASEGT. The CDR3 region is CASSYSGGRGNEQFF. CDR3 sequence (DNA): TGTGCCAGCAGTTACTCGGGGGGGCGGGGCAATGAGCAGTTCTTC.

This clonotype is deemed medium-sized. The chain has TRBV6-2 or TRBV6-3 and TRBJ1-6; 8 bases agree with TRBD1. This CDR3 region has 14 residues. The germline CDR1 and CDR2 sequences are MNHEY and SVGEGT. The V and J ends lost 6 bases and 9 bases, in that order; junction bases with no gene match: 7. Written as DNA, the CDR3 is TGTGCCAGCAGCGGACAGGGTTCGGGTTCACCCCTCCACTTT. Translated, it gives CASSGQGSGSPLHF.